The TCR beta chain described here comes from a study of blood T cell repertoires in COVID-19 (dated by TCRdb to 2018 to 2021). Background for the entire study: The collaborator samples originated in the United States, Italy and Spain and spanned the acute and convalescent phases of COVID-19. The prospective study material was composed of cDNA or gDNA derived from T cells, B-cell-depleted T cells, or PBMCs. Deeply sampled blood TCRbeta repertoires from subjects exposed to, actively infected with, or recovered from COVID-19 were included in the dataset. A freely available public database, intended as a resource for researchers studying the immune response to SARS-CoV-2, is where the repertoires were released. The samples were drawn from the first 160 participants of the ongoing ImmuneRACE study and from some 1,300 subjects provided by 6 global collaborators. The sample metadata nearly always contained a de-identified subject ID, COVID-19 status, age in years and sex. HLA class I and class II types, where available, came from metadata supplied by the sample provider rather than from assay-based typing.

The collaborating institutions used their own protocols to collect whole blood in K2EDTA tubes. For TCRbeta analysis, collaborator samples were shipped as frozen whole blood, as isolated PBMCs, or as DNA extracted from either sample type. The paper as a whole reports these results and caveats: The quantity of clinical and demographic metadata differed by source and by participant and was supplied without curation.

This clone was found a few times. Its antigen is unknown. It has no much larger one-base neighbor in the sample; base qualities were not kept. The immunoSEQ Assay, a bias-controlled multiplex PCR, was used to amplify TCRbeta CDR3 regions from genomic DNA. For the original study's pipeline: The number of nucleated cells in each sample was estimated from the amplification of reference gene primers within the assay. Sequence reads were collapsed and filtered to measure the absolute abundance of every unique TCRbeta CDR3 rearrangement. For each sample, productive Simpson clonality was calculated as the square root of Simpson's diversity index over productive rearrangements. TCRdb holds this immuneACCESS table with in-frame rearrangements only. Some clones are missing; in checked studies, unresolved V genes explain under half, and the rest has no known cause. V and J calls and clone size come straight from that table; D and trimming were deduced from the DNA. This sample comprises 200,000 to 250,000 clones, approximately 84% of them detected only once. In total, the top ten clones hold 1.5% to 2% of the sample.

Spanning cysteine to phenylalanine, the CDR3 consists of 15 amino acids. Only CDR3 DNA is held: 45 bases, read in frame from base 1. Based on the germline V gene (reference sequence), the CDR1 and CDR2 sequences are SGHNT and YYREEE. The trim is 4 bases for V and 6 bases for J, with a gap of 20 bases between the germline ends. The sequencing input was peripheral blood. This sequence uses TRBV5-4 and TRBJ2-7; TRBD1 might be the D gene, on 6 matching bases. The sequence came from a woman of 80 years or more with acute or convalescent COVID-19. The bases read TGTGCCAGCAGCCAACCAACAGGGAAATCGGCCGAGCAGTACTTC. It translates as CASSQPTGKSAEQYF.